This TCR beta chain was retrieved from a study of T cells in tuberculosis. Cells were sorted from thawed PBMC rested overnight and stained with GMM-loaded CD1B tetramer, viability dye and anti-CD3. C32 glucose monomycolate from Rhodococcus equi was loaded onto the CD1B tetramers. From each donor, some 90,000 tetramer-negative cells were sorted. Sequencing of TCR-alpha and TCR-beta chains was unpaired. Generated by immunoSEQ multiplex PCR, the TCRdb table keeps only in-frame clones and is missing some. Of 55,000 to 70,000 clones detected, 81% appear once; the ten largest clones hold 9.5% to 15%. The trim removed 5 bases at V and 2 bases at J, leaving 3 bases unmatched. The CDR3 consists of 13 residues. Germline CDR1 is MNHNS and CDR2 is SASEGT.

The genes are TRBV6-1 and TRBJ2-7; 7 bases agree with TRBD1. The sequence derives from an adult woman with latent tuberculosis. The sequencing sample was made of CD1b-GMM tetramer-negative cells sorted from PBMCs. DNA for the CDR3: TGTGCCAGCAGTCCGGACAGGACCTACGAGCAGTACTTC. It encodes CASSPDRTYEQYF.